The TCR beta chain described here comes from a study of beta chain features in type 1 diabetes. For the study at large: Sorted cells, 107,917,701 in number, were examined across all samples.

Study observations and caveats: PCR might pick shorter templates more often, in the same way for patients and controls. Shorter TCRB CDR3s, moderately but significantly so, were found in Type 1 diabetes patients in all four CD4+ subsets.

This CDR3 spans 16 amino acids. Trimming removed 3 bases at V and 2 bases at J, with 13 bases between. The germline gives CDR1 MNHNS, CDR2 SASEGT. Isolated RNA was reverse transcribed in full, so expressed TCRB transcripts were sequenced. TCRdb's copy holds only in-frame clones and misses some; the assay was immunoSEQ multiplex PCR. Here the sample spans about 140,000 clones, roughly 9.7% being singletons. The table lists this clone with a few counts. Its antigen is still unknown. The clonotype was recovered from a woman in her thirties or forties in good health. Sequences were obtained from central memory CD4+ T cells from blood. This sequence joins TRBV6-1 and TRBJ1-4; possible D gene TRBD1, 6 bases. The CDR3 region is CASSDPGGPTNEKLFF. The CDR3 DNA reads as TGTGCCAGCAGTGATCCCGGGGGGCCGACTAATGAAAAACTGTTTTTT.